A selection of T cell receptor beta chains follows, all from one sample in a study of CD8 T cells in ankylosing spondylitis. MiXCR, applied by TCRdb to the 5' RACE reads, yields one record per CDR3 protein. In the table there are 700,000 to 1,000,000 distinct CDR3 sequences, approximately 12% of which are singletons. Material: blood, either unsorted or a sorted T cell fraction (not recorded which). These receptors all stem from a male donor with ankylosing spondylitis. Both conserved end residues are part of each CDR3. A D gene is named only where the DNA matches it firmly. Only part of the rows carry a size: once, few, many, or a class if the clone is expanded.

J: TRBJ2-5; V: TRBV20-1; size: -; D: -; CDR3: CSARDLAGAQETQYF; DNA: TGCAGTGCTAGAGATCTGGCGGGGGCCCAAGAGACCCAGTACTTC
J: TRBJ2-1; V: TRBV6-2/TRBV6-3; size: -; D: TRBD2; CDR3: CASSSRTSGSRSGEQFF; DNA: TGTGCCAGCAGTTCGAGGACTAGCGGGAGTAGATCGGGTGAGCAGTTCTTC
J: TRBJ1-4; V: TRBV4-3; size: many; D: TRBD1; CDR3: CASSQQTGTGDEKLFF; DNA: TGCGCCAGCAGCCAACAAACCGGGACAGGGGATGAAAAACTGTTTTTT
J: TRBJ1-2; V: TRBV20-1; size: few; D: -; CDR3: CSATFRGDGYTF; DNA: TGCAGTGCTACCTTCAGGGGCGATGGCTACACCTTC
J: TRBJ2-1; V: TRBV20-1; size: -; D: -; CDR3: CSARGGGTSSTYNEQFF; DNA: TGCAGTGCGCGAGGGGGGGGTACTAGTAGTACCTACAATGAGCAGTTCTTC
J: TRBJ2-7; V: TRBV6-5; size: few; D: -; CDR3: CASSYTGEIYEQYF; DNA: TGTGCCAGCAGTTACACCGGGGAGATATACGAGCAGTACTTC
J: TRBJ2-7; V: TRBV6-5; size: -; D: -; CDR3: CASSYSFSGGEQYF; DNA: TGTGCCAGCAGTTACTCATTCTCCGGGGGCGAGCAGTACTTC
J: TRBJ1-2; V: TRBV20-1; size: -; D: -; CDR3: CSASRSLYGYTF; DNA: TGCAGTGCTAGTAGATCTCTATATGGCTACACCTTC
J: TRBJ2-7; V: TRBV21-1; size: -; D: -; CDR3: CASSGQRDRTYEQYF; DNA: TGTGCCAGCAGCGGCCAACGGGACAGAACCTACGAGCAGTACTTC
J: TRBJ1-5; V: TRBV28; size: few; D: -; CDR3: CASSHRQSGQPQHF; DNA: TGTGCCAGCAGTCACCGACAGAGCGGTCAGCCCCAGCATTTT
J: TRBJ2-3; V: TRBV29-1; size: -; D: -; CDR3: CSVSYPVGRSTDTQYF; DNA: TGCAGCGTGAGTTACCCCGTGGGGAGGAGCACAGATACGCAGTATTTT
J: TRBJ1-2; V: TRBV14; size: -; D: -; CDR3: CASSQDPWGLGDGYTF; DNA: TGTGCCAGCAGCCAAGACCCATGGGGCCTGGGGGATGGCTACACCTTC
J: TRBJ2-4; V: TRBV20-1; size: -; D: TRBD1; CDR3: CSAPDRGRAKNIQYF; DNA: TGCAGTGCACCCGACAGGGGGAGGGCCAAAAACATTCAGTACTTC
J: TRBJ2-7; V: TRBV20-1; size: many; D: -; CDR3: CSAAPNQYEQYF; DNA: TGCAGTGCGGCGCCTAACCAATACGAGCAGTACTTC
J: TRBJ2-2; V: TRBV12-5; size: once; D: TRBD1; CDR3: CASGLVDPRDRARDTGELFF; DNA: TGTGCTAGTGGTTTGGTGGACCCCCGGGACAGGGCGCGGGACACCGGGGAGCTGTTTTTT
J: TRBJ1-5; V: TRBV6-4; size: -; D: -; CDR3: CASSEGTHQPQHF; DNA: TGTGCCAGCAGTGAAGGGACGCATCAGCCCCAGCATTTT
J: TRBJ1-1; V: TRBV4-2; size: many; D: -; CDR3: CASSQEGVRRRDFF; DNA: TGTGCCAGCAGCCAAGAAGGGGTGAGGAGGCGGGATTTCTTT
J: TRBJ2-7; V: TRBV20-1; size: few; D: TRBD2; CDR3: CSATYFSTLNTSGAYEQYF; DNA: TGCAGTGCTACCTACTTTTCCACTTTGAATACTAGCGGAGCTTACGAGCAGTACTTC
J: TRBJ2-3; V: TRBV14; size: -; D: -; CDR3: CASSQDRWGIDTQYF; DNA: TGTGCCAGCAGCCAAGATAGGTGGGGCATAGATACGCAGTATTTT
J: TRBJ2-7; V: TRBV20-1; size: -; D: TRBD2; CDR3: CSASSLAGVYEQYF; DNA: TGCAGTGCTAGTTCTCTAGCGGGAGTCTACGAGCAGTACTTC
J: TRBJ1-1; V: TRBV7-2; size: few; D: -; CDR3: CASSFAGTVNTEAFF; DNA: TGTGCCAGCAGCTTCGCCGGGACGGTGAACACTGAAGCTTTCTTT
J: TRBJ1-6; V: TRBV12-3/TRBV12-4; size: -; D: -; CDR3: CASSLARSYNSPLHF; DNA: TGTGCCAGCAGTTTAGCCCGCTCCTATAATTCACCCCTCCACTTT
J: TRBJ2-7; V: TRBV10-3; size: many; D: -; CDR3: CAISRVGLGGSEQYF; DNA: TGTGCCATCAGTCGCGTGGGACTCGGGGGCAGCGAGCAGTACTTC
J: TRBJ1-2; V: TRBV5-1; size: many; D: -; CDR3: CASSLSSGASGGYTF; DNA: TGCGCCAGCAGCTTGTCGTCGGGGGCATCAGGGGGCTACACCTTC
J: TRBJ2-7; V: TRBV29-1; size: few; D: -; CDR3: CSVELRGDRKYF; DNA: TGCAGCGTTGAACTACGGGGGGACAGGAAGTACTTC
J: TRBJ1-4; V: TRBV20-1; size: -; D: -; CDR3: CSARDPLLPGMENEKLFF; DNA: TGCAGTGCTAGAGATCCACTACTTCCAGGGATGGAGAATGAAAAACTGTTTTTT
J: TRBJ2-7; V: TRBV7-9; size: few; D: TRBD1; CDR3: CASSLGTGGAFQQYF; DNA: TGTGCCAGCAGCTTAGGGACAGGGGGCGCATTCCAGCAGTACTTC
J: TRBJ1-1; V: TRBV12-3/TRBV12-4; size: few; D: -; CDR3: CASRGEIQAFF; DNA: TGTGCCAGCAGGGGAGAGATTCAAGCTTTCTTT
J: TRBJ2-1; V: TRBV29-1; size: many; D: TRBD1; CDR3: CSVRGQGVREQFF; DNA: TGCAGCGTTAGGGGACAGGGGGTTCGTGAGCAGTTCTTC
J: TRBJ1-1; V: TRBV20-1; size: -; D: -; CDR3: CSALVGGYTEAFF; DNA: TGCAGTGCTCTCGTCGGAGGGTACACTGAAGCTTTCTTT
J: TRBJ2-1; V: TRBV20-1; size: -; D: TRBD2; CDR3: CSARSPWRGGPQEQFF; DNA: TGCAGTGCCCGGTCCCCGTGGCGGGGGGGCCCGCAGGAGCAGTTCTTC
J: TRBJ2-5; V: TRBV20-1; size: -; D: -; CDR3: CSARDPRGIGKTQYF; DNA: TGCAGTGCTAGAGACCCTAGGGGAATTGGGAAGACCCAGTACTTC
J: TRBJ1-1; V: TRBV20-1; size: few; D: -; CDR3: CSARRPGTNTEAFF; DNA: TGCAGTGCTAGAAGGCCGGGGACGAACACTGAAGCTTTCTTT
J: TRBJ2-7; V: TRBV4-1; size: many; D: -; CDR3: CASSQGLAYEQYF; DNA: TGCGCCAGCAGCCAAGGGCTGGCCTACGAGCAGTACTTC
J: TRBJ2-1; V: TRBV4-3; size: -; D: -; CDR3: CASSLIAGGEQFF; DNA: TGCGCCAGCAGCCTCATAGCTGGCGGTGAGCAGTTCTTC
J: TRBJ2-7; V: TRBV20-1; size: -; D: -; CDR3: CSVYSTGPPLSYEQYF; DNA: TGCAGTGTTTACTCGACCGGGCCCCCTCTTTCCTACGAGCAGTACTTC
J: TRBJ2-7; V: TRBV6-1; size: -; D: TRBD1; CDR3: CASSERQGFGEQYF; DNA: TGTGCCAGCAGTGAAAGACAGGGGTTTGGCGAGCAGTACTTC
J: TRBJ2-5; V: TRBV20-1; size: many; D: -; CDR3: CSASPVQETQYF; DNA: TGCAGTGCTAGTCCAGTGCAAGAGACCCAGTACTTC
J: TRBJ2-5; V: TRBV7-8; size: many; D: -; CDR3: CASSLDGQNMETQYF; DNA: TGTGCCAGCAGCTTAGACGGTCAGAATATGGAGACCCAGTACTTC
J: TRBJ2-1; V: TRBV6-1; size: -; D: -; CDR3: CASSGLAPPYNEQFF; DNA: TGTGCCAGCAGTGGTTTGGCCCCGCCCTACAATGAGCAGTTCTTC
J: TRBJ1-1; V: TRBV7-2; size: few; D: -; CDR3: CASSLYKNTEAFF; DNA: TGTGCCAGCAGCTTATATAAGAACACTGAAGCTTTCTTT
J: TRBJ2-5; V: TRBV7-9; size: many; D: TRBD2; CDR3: CASSLAGAGDQETQYF; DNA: TGTGCCAGCAGCTTAGCGGGAGCGGGGGACCAAGAGACCCAGTACTTC
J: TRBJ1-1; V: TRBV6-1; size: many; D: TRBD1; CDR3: CAIRQGGGTEAFF; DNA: TGTGCCATCCGACAGGGGGGAGGGACTGAAGCTTTCTTT
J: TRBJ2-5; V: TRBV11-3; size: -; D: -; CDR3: CASSLGEGETQYF; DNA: TGTGCCAGCAGTTTAGGGGAAGGGGAGACCCAGTACTTC
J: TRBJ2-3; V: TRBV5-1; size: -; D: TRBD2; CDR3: CASSLHAGTSGGYTQYF; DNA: TGCGCCAGCAGCTTACACGCCGGGACTAGCGGGGGGTATACGCAGTATTTT
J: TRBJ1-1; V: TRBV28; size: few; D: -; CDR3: CASYSTRNTEAFF; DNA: TGTGCCAGCTACTCCACTAGGAACACTGAAGCTTTCTTT
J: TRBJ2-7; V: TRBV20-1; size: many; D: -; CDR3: CSARVGSYEQYF; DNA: TGCAGTGCTAGGGTTGGCTCCTACGAGCAGTACTTC
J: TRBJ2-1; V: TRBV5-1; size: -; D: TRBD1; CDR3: CASSGQGSVNEQFF; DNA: TGCGCCAGCAGCGGACAGGGATCCGTCAATGAGCAGTTCTTC